The 30 T cell receptor beta chains in this list originate from one sample, sequenced in a study of blood T cell repertoires in COVID-19. Libraries were prepared by immunoSEQ multiplex PCR; TCRdb keeps only in-frame clonotypes and omits some of them. The data contain some 180,000 clones, approximately 86% of them seen just once; the ten biggest clones take up 20% to 25%. Sequenced sample: PBMCs or T cells enriched from blood (not recorded which). The receptors shown here come from a woman aged 40 to 49 in a cohort exposed to, infected with or recovered from COVID-19 (not recorded which).

This clone was seen a handful of times. The chain links TRBV7-8 to TRBJ2-1; 7 bases fit TRBD2. J lost 4 bases, V lost 2 bases, and 5 bases had no gene match. This CDR3 region has 15 residues. Per the germline V gene, CDR1 is SGHVS and CDR2 is FQNEAQ. DNA of the CDR3: TGTGCCAGCAGCTTATGGGAGGGGAGGTACAATGAGCAGTTCTTC. Translated, it gives CASSLWEGRYNEQFF.

This clone was seen at least ten times. The gene calls are TRBV2 and TRBJ1-6; TRBD1 matches at 12 bases. The ends lost 2 bases at V and 6 bases at J; junction bases unmatched: 5. The CDR3 extends over 17 amino acids. The germline CDR1 and CDR2 sequences are SNHLY and FYNNEI. The CDR3 sequence: CASSELGTGGSNSPLHF. The DNA of the CDR3 is TGTGCCAGCAGTGAATTGGGGACAGGGGGCTCTAATTCACCCCTCCACTTT.

This clone has just one count. The rearrangement links TRBV6-2 or TRBV6-3 to TRBJ2-2, with 11 bases aligning to TRBD2. The germline CDR1 and CDR2 sequences are MNHEY and SVGEGT. This CDR3 has 16 residues. Trimming at V came to 0 bases and at J to 9 bases, leaving 6 bases not matched to a gene. DNA of the CDR3: TGTGCCAGCAGTTACTCCTTGACTAGCGGGGACCGGGAGCTGTTTTTT. Translation gives CASSYSLTSGDRELFF.

V usage is TRBV7-9 and J usage is TRBJ2-3; D gene ambiguous. The ends were cut back, 4 bases at V and 4 bases at J, with 3 bases in the middle. This CDR3 is built from 11 residues. The germline V gene has CDR1 SEHNR and CDR2 FQNEAQ (reference sequence). The CDR3 sequence: CASSSSDTQYF. CDR3 in DNA: TGTGCCAGCAGCTCTTCAGATACGCAGTATTTT.

This clone was recorded a few times. The chain uses TRBV5-4 and TRBJ1-1, with a weak D call TRBD1 (5 bases). Germline CDR1 is SGHNT and CDR2 is YYREEE (reference sequence). V was pared by 4 bases and J by 2 bases, with 21 bases between. This CDR3 region has 17 residues. The chain's CDR3 is CASSPRQGLGVNTEAFF. The CDR3 DNA reads TGTGCCAGCAGCCCTCGACAAGGGTTAGGGGTCAACACTGAAGCTTTCTTT.

The genes are TRBV27 and TRBJ2-5, with 11 bases aligning to TRBD2. This CDR3 region has 17 residues. Germline V CDR1 and CDR2: MNHEY, SMNVEV (reference sequence). J lost 5 bases, V lost 0 bases, and 8 bases had no gene match. CDR3 residues: CASSLSRLAGSRETQYF. The CDR3 DNA reads TGTGCCAGCAGTTTATCCCGACTAGCGGGGTCGCGGGAGACCCAGTACTTC.

This clone was detected only a few times. CDR3 residues: CASSINMDTEAFF. The CDR3 nucleotides read TGTGCCAGTAGTATAAACATGGACACTGAAGCTTTCTTT. The J gene is TRBJ1-1, the V gene TRBV19; D ambiguous. Looked up from germline, CDR1 is LNHDA and CDR2 is SQIVND (reference sequence). The CDR3 loop spans 13 amino acids. Trimming took 2 bases from V and 3 from J, leaving 7 bases between them.

CDR3: CASSEPGQGSYEQYF. The CDR3 DNA follows: TGTGCCAGCAGTGAACCGGGACAGGGGTCCTACGAGCAGTACTTC. The V gene is TRBV6-1, the J gene TRBJ2-7; TRBD1 matches 10 bases. V shed 2 bases and J 1 base; nucleotides not matched to a gene: 2. The germline V gene encodes CDR1 MNHNS and CDR2 SASEGT. This CDR3 comprises 15 residues.

Points on this clone: Compared with germline, one end of the junction differs, possibly owing to a read error. The chain carries TRBV2 and TRBJ1-1; 7 bases match TRBD1. Per germline, CDR1 SNHLY and CDR2 FYNNEI. The CDR3 covers 15 residues. CDR3 nucleotides: TGTGCCAGCAGCGAAGAGGGGGCGCTGAACACTGAAGCTTTCTTT. Amino acids: CASSEEGALNTEAFF. Full variable domain (outside the CDR3, taken from reference TRBV2 and TRBJ1-1): EPEVTQTPSHQVTQMGQEVILRCVPISNHLYFYWYRQILGQKVEFLVSFYNNEISEKSEIFDDQFSVERPDGSNFTLKIRSTKLEDSAMYFCASSEEGALNTEAFFGQGTRLTVV.

J is TRBJ2-1 and V is TRBV24-1, with 8 bases fitting TRBD1. Unmatched junction bases numbered 4, after V lost 2 bases and J lost 5 bases. CDR3 size: 15 residues. Germline V gene data show CDR1 as KGHDR and CDR2 as SFDVKD. The DNA for the CDR3 is TGTGCCACCAGTGATTCGGACAGGGACGACAATGAGCAGTTCTTC. It yields the protein CATSDSDRDDNEQFF.

This clone is a singleton in its sample. V usage is TRBV6-1 and J usage is TRBJ1-2; 12 bases map to TRBD1. The J segment lost 2 bases and the V segment lost 3 bases, leaving 7 bases of the junction unmatched. Germline V gene sequence: CDR1 MNHNS, CDR2 SASEGT. The CDR3 runs 17 residues. DNA of the CDR3: TGTGCCAGCAGTGACCGGGACAGGGGGCAGGGAAACTATGGCTACACCTTC. Translated: CASSDRDRGQGNYGYTF.

This clone was counted a few times. The J gene is TRBJ1-6, the V gene TRBV6-1; 7 bases map to TRBD1. Germline loops: CDR1 MNHNS, CDR2 SASEGT. The CDR3 has 19 residues. The V segment lost 1 base and the J segment 6 bases; nucleotides outside the gene matches: 15. The CDR3 DNA reads as TGTGCCAGCAGTGAAGTTAGCGGGACAGACTTTCGGGCTAATTCACCCCTCCACTTT. Its protein is CASSEVSGTDFRANSPLHF.

The CDR3 loop is CASSFRGTGENEQFF. DNA for the CDR3: TGTGCCAGCAGCTTCAGGGGGACAGGGGAGAATGAGCAGTTCTTC. The rearrangement joins TRBV7-9 to TRBJ2-1; TRBD1 aligns across 10 bases. The germline CDR1 and CDR2 sequences are SEHNR and FQNEAQ (reference sequence). The CDR3 is 15 residues long. The V gene end was trimmed by 3 bases and the J gene end by 7 bases; junction bases not matched to a gene: 6.

Here the CDR3 reads CATKGTRGAKNIQYF. The CDR3 coding sequence is TGTGCCACCAAAGGGACCAGGGGAGCCAAAAACATTCAGTACTTC. The V and J genes are TRBV6-5 and TRBJ2-4, with D tentatively TRBD1 (6 bases). This CDR3 is 15 amino acids long. Trimming cost V 10 bases and J 0 bases, with 16 bases left between them. Germline CDR1 MNHEY, CDR2 SVGAGI.

The rearrangement links TRBV9 to TRBJ1-1; possible D gene TRBD1, 6 bases. This CDR3 has 15 amino acids. The V gene lost 4 bases and the J gene lost 1 base, with 14 bases spanning the gap. Per the germline V gene, CDR1 is SGDLS and CDR2 is YYNGEE. CDR3 nucleotides: TGTGCCAGCAGCCCCAGACAGGCGAGGAACACTGAAGCTTTCTTT. Translating gives CASSPRQARNTEAFF.

In its sample, this clone was seen once. V gene TRBV11-2 combines with J gene TRBJ2-7; D uncertain. V shed 8 bases and J shed 2 bases, with 10 bases lying between them. The CDR3 contains 12 residues. Per the germline V gene, CDR1 is SGHAT and CDR2 is FQNNGV. The CDR3 bases are TGTGCCAGCCTACGTCCCCCCTACGAGCAGTACTTC. As protein: CASLRPPYEQYF.

Ten or more counts support this clone. V is TRBV7-9 and J is TRBJ1-1; a weak D match, TRBD1 (5 bases). The CDR3 has 15 amino acids. V was pared by 4 bases and J by 3 bases, with 15 bases between. Germline V CDR1 and CDR2: SEHNR, FQNEAQ (reference sequence). CDR3 in DNA: TGTGCCAGCAGCTCCCAGTGGGGCAGCGACACTGAAGCTTTCTTT. This encodes CASSSQWGSDTEAFF.

This chain connects TRBV2 to TRBJ1-5; the match to TRBD1 covers 10 bases. CDR1 is SNHLY, CDR2 FYNNEI, per germline. V was clipped by 3 bases and J by 5 bases; unmatched bases: 4. This CDR3 has 15 amino acids. CDR3 residues: CASSEGQGIHQPQHF. The CDR3 coding sequence is TGTGCCAGCAGTGAGGGACAGGGGATCCATCAGCCCCAGCATTTT.

This chain links TRBV30 with TRBJ1-6, with no clear D. V lost 0 bases and J 7 bases, leaving 13 bases between the germline ends. There are 15 residues in the CDR3. The V gene's germline CDR1 is GTSNPN and CDR2 SVGIG (reference sequence). CDR3 amino acids: CAWSVHSGSNSPLHF. For the CDR3, the DNA is TGTGCCTGGAGTGTACACAGTGGATCCAATTCACCCCTCCACTTT.

This clone was seen only a few times. The J gene is TRBJ2-7, the V gene TRBV11-2; D possibly corresponds to TRBD2 (6 bases). Trimming took 3 bases from V and 3 from J, leaving 9 bases between them. Germline V gene data show CDR1 as SGHAT and CDR2 as FQNNGV. The CDR3 contains 13 residues. The DNA of the CDR3 is TGTGCCAGCAGCTTCAAGGGAGGCTACGAGCAGTACTTC. This translates into CASSFKGGYEQYF.

The chain couples TRBV5-4 to TRBJ1-2; D gene uncertain. The CDR3 is 15 residues long. The V and J ends lost 2 bases and 4 bases respectively, with 15 bases between them. Per the germline V gene, CDR1 is SGHNT and CDR2 is YYREEE (reference sequence). The CDR3 loop is CASSFPAGMGYGYTF. The CDR3 bases are TGTGCCAGCAGCTTCCCCGCGGGAATGGGCTATGGCTACACCTTC.

The V call is TRBV5-4, the J call TRBJ1-1; TRBD1 aligns across 12 bases. The ends lost 5 bases at V and 3 bases at J; junction bases unmatched: 5. The CDR3 loop spans 15 amino acids. Germline V gene lookup returns CDR1 SGHNT and CDR2 YYREEE (reference sequence). Here the CDR3 reads CASRGQGAADTEAFF. The CDR3 DNA follows: TGTGCCAGCAGGGGACAGGGGGCGGCGGACACTGAAGCTTTCTTT.

The chain links TRBV24-1 to TRBJ2-2, with 8 positions matching TRBD2. Unmatched junction bases numbered 8, after V lost 9 bases and J lost 0 bases. The CDR3 contains 16 residues. The germline CDR1 and CDR2 sequences are KGHDR and SFDVKD. DNA of the CDR3: TGTGCCACCTCGCGGGAGGTGCTTACGAACACCGGGGAGCTGTTTTTT. This gives the protein CATSREVLTNTGELFF.

This chain uses TRBV4-1 with TRBJ1-5, with 7 bases lining up with TRBD1. The ends lost 0 bases at V and 6 bases at J; junction bases unmatched: 5. The CDR3 consists of 15 residues. The V gene's germline CDR1 is MGHRA and CDR2 YSYEKL. The CDR3 region is CASSQDRGKAQPQHF. The CDR3 region has the DNA TGCGCCAGCAGCCAAGACAGGGGGAAGGCTCAGCCCCAGCATTTT.

This chain uses TRBV19 with TRBJ2-5; 7 bases fit TRBD2. The CDR3 spans 17 residues. Germline CDR1 reads LNHDA; CDR2 reads SQIVND (reference sequence). V was clipped by 1 base and J by 0 bases; unmatched bases: 8. CDR3 loop: CASSIGSSGPYQETQYF. The CDR3, as DNA: TGTGCCAGTAGTATAGGTAGTAGCGGGCCTTACCAAGAGACCCAGTACTTC.

In nucleotides, the CDR3 is TGTGCCAGTAGTCCCACCGGACAGGGCCCTATAACCTTC. Protein product: CASSPTGQGPITF. V and J are TRBV19 and TRBJ1-2; 8 bases agree with TRBD1. The CDR3 consists of 13 residues. From germline, CDR1 is LNHDA and CDR2 SQIVND (reference sequence). Trimming took 5 bases from V and 14 from J; bases not matched to a gene: 13.

CDR3 sequence reads: CASSPGTGSHYGYTF. DNA for the CDR3: TGTGCCAGCAGCCCTGGGACAGGGAGTCACTATGGCTACACCTTC. The V call is TRBV7-8, the J call TRBJ1-2, with 9 bases aligning to TRBD1. The trim removed 5 bases at V and 3 bases at J, leaving 7 bases unmatched. The CDR3 sequence is 15 residues long. Germline V gives CDR1 SGHVS, CDR2 FQNEAQ.

The chain couples TRBV6-4 to TRBJ1-4; 10 nucleotides match TRBD1. Germline V gene data show CDR1 as MRHNA and CDR2 as SNTAGT. This CDR3 has 14 amino acids. The V segment lost 6 bases and the J segment 6 bases; nucleotides outside the gene matches: 4. CDR3 sequence: CASRAGTGDEKLFF. CDR3 DNA: TGTGCCAGCAGGGCCGGGACAGGGGATGAAAAACTGTTTTTT.

This rearrangement joins TRBV10-2 to TRBJ2-7; TRBD1 might be the D (6 bases). V gave up 8 bases and J gave up 1 base, with 15 bases separating them. The CDR3 sequence is 14 residues long. Germline loops: CDR1 WSHSY, CDR2 SAAADI. The CDR3 DNA is TGCGCCAGCGGTACGACAGGCGATTCCTACGAGCAGTACTTC. This sequence encodes CASGTTGDSYEQYF.

The chain carries TRBV11-3 and TRBJ2-1; 13 nucleotides match TRBD2. CDR3 length: 21 amino acids. Germline V gene lookup returns CDR1 SGHNT and CDR2 YENEEA. Trimming took 0 bases from V and 6 from J; bases not matched to a gene: 17. CDR3 in amino acids: CASSLDRLGLAGKNPPNEQFF. In DNA, the CDR3 is TGTGCCAGCAGCTTAGATAGGTTGGGACTAGCGGGAAAGAATCCCCCCAATGAGCAGTTCTTC.